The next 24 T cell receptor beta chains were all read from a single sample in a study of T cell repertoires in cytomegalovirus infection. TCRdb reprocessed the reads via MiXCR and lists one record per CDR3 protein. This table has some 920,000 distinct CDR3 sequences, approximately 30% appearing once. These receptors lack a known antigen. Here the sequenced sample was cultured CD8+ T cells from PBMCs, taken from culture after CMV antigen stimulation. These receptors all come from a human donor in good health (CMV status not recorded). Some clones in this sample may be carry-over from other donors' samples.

CDR3 region: CASGLTGELFF. DNA for the CDR3: TGTGCCAGCGGGCTCACCGGGGAGCTGTTTTTT. The chain recombines TRBV7-9 with TRBJ2-2; no definite D call. The V gene lost 8 bases and the J gene lost 4 bases, with 5 bases spanning the gap. Germline lookup yields CDR1 SEHNR and CDR2 FQNEAQ (reference sequence). CDR3 size: 11 residues. Supplemented by reference TRBV7-9 and TRBJ2-2, the full variable domain reads DTGVSQNPRHKITKRGQNVTFRCDPISEHNRLYWYRQTLGQGPEFLTYFQNEAQLEKSRLLSDRFSAERPKGSFSTLEIQRTEQGDSAMYLCASGLTGELFFGEGSRLTVL.

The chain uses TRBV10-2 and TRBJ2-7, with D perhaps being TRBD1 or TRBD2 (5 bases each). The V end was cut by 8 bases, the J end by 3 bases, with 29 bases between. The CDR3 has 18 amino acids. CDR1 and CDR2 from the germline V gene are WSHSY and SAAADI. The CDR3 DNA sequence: TGCGCCAGCCGAGGGGAAGGGGTAGGCGGGTTCCATCACTACGAGCAGTACTTC. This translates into CASRGEGVGGFHHYEQYF.

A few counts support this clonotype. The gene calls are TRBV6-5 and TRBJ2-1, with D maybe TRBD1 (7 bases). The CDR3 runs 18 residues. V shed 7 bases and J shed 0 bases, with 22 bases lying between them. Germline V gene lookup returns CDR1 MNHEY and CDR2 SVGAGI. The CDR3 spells CASTGGLGYSSSYNEQFF. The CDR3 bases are TGTGCCAGCACAGGGGGGCTTGGGTACTCGAGCTCCTACAATGAGCAGTTCTTC.

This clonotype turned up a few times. The CDR3 DNA follows: TGCAGTGCTAGCCAACAGGGGAAGGGCTCCTACAATGAGCAGTTCTTC. Amino acid sequence: CSASQQGKGSYNEQFF. The chain links TRBV20-1 to TRBJ2-1, with 7 bases identical to TRBD1. J was trimmed by 0 bases and V by 3 bases; bases with no gene match: 8. The germline V gene encodes CDR1 DFQATT and CDR2 SNEGSKA (reference sequence). The CDR3 is 16 amino acids.

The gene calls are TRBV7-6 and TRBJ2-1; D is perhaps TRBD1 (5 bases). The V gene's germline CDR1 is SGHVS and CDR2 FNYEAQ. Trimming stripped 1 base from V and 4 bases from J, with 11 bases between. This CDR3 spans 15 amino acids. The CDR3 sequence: CASSLGGLTYNEQFF. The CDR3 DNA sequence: TGTGCCAGCAGCTTAGGGGGCCTAACGTACAATGAGCAGTTCTTC.

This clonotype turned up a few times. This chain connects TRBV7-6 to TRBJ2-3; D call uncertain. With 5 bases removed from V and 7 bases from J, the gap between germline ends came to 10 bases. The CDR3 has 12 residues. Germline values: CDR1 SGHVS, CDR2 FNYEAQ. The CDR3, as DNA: TGTGCCAGCAGCCCATCGCGAAATACGCAGTATTTT. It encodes CASSPSRNTQYF.

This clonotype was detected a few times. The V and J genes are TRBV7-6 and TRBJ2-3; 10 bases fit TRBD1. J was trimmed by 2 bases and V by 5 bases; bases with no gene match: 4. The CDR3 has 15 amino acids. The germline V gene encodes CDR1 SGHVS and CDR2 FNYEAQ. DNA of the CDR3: TGTGCCAGCAGCCGGACAGGGGGTGACACAGATACGCAGTATTTT. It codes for CASSRTGGDTDTQYF.

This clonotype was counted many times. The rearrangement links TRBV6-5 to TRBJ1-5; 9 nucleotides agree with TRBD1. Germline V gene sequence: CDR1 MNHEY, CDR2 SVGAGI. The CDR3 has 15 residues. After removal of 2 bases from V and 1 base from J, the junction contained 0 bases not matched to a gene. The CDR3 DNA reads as TGTGCCAGCAGTTACGGACAGGGGAGCAATCAGCCCCAGCATTTT. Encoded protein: CASSYGQGSNQPQHF.

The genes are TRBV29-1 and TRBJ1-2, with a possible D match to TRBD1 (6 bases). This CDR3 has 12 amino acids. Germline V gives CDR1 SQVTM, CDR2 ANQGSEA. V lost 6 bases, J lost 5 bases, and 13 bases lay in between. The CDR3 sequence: CSVLTGSYGYTF. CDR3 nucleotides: TGCAGCGTCCTGACAGGTTCTTATGGCTACACCTTC.

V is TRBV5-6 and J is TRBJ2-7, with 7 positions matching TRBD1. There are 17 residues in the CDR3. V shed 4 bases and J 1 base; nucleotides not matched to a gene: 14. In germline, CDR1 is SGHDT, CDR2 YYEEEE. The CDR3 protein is CASSQIGPGTASYEQYF. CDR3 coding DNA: TGTGCCAGCAGCCAAATCGGCCCCGGGACAGCATCCTACGAGCAGTACTTC.

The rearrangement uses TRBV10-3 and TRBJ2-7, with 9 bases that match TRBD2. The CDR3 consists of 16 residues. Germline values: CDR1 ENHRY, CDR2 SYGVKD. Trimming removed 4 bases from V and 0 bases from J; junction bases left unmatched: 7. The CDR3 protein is CAISGSGLASSYEQYF. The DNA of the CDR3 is TGTGCCATCAGTGGGTCCGGACTAGCGAGCTCCTACGAGCAGTACTTC.

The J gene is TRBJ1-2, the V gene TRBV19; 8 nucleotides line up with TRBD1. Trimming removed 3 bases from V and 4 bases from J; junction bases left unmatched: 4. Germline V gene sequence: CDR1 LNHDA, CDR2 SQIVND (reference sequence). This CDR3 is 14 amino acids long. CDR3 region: CASSIGQGAYGYTF. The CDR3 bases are TGTGCCAGTAGTATCGGTCAGGGGGCCTATGGCTACACCTTC.

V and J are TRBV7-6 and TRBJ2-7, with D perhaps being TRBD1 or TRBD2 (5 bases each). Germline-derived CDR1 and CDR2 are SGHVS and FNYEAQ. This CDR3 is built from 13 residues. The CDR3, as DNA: TGTGCTAGCAGCTTGAGGGGCGGCTACGAGCAGTACGTC. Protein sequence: CASSLRGGYEQYV.

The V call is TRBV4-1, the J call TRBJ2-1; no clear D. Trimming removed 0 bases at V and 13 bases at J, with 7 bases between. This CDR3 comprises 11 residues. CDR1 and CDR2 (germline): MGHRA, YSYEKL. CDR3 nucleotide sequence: TGCGCCAGCAGCCAAGATAACAGTCAGTTCTTC. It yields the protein CASSQDNSQFF.

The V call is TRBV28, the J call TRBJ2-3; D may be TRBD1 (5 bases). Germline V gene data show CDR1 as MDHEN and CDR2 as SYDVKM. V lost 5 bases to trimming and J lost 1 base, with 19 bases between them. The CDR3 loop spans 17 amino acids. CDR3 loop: CASSPSVRGSRTDTQYF. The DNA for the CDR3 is TGTGCCAGCAGTCCCTCGGTTAGGGGCTCCCGCACAGATACGCAGTATTTT.

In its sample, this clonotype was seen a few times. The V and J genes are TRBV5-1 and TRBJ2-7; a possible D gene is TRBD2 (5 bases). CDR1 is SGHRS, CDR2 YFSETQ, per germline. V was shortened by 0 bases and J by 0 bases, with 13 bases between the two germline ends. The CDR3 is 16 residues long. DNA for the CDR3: TGCGCCAGCAGCTTGGGGGAGTCTGGGAGCTCCTACGAGCAGTACGTC. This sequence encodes CASSLGESGSSYEQYV.

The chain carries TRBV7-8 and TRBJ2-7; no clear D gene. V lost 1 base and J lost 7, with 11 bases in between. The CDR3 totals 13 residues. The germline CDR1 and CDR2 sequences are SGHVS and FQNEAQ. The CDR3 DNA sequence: TGTGCCAGCAGCTTAGATATACTGGGGGAGCAGTACGTC. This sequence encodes CASSLDILGEQYV.

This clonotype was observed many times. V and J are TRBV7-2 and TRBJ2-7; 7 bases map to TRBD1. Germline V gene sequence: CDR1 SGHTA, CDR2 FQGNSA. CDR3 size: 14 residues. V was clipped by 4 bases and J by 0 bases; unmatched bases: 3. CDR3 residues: CASSYWDSSYEQYV. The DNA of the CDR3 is TGTGCCAGCAGCTACTGGGACAGCTCCTACGAGCAGTACGTC.

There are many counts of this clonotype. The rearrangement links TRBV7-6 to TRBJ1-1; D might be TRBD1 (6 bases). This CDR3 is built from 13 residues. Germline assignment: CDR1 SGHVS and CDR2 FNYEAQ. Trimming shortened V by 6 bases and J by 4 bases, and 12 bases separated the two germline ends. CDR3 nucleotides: TGTGCCAGCAGACCAGGGGTGGCCACTGAAGCTTTCTTT. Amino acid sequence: CASRPGVATEAFF.

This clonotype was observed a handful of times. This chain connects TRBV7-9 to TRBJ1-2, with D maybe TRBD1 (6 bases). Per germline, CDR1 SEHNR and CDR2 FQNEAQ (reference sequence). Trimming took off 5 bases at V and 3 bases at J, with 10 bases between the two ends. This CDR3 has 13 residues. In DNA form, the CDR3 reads TGTGCCAGCAGCGGGGACACCTACTATGGCTACACCTTC. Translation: CASSGDTYYGYTF.

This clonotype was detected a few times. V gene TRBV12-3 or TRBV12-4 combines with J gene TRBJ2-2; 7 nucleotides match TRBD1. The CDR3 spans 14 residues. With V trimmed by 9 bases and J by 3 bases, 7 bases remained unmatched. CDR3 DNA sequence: TGTGCCAGTACCAGACAGGGAGACACCGGGGAGCTGTTTTTT. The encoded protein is CASTRQGDTGELFF.

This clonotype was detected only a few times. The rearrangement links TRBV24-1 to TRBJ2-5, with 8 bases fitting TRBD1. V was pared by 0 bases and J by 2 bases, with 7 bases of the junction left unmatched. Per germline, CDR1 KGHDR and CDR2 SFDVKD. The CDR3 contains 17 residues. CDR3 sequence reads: CATSDLPQGELQETQYF. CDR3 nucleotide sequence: TGTGCCACCAGTGATTTGCCACAGGGGGAACTGCAAGAGACCCAGTACTTC.

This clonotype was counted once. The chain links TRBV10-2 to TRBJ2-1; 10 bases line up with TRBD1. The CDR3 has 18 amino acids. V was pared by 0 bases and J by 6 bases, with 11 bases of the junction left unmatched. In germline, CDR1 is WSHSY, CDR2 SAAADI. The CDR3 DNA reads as TGCGCCAGCAGTGAGTCCCCCTGGGACAGGGGTTTAGTCAATGAGCAGTTCTTC. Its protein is CASSESPWDRGLVNEQFF.

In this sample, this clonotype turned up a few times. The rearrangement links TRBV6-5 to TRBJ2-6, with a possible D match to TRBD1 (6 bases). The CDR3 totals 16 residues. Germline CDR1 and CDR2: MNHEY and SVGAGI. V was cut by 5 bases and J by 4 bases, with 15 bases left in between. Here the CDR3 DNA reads TGTGCCAGCAGTCCGCCCACAGGGTTAGGGGCCAACGTCCTGACTTTC. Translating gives CASSPPTGLGANVLTF.